The text below deals with one TCR beta chain. CDR1 and CDR2 from the germline V gene are LGHNA and YSLEER. The V end lost 0 bases, the J end lost 6 bases, and 9 bases lay between the germline ends. CDR3 length: 14 residues. Clones were read by immunoSEQ multiplex PCR, and TCRdb kept only the in-frame ones, dropping some. The sample contains more than 300,000 clones, less than 90% of which appear only once. This entry comes from a study of Ad26.COV2.S vaccination and SARS-CoV-2 variants. Treatment meaning: some 19 received Ad26.COV2.S at low or high dose, single or two shots; 5 received placebo; per-sample allocation not given. Day 63 following the first vaccine or placebo injection was when the samples were taken.

The chain employs TRBV4-3 and TRBJ2-1; possibly TRBD1 for D (6 bases). This sequence originates from a person between 18 and 65 years old who received the Ad26.COV2.S COVID-19 vaccine or a placebo. Specimen: peripheral blood, collected in a trial of Ad26.COV2.S vaccine versus placebo. The CDR3 sequence is CASSQDQGSNEQFF. CDR3 DNA sequence: TGCGCCAGCAGCCAAGATCAGGGGTCCAATGAGCAGTTCTTC.